The 8 T cell receptor beta chains reported below all come from one sample, sequenced in a study of beta chain features in type 1 diabetes. Antigens for these TCRs are unknown. TCRB transcripts that were expressed got sequenced, as all of the isolated RNA had been reverse transcribed. Clones were read by immunoSEQ multiplex PCR, and TCRdb kept only the in-frame ones, dropping some. The data show 600,000 or so clones, with about an eighth seen just once and 0.035% to 0.045% held by the top ten. Findings and caveats of the study: Shorter TCRB CDR3s, moderately but significantly so, marked every one of the four CD4+ subsets in Type 1 diabetes patients.

The sequenced sample was naive CD4+ T cells from blood. The receptors come from a man between 18 and 29 years old with type 1 diabetes.

V gene TRBV13 combines with J gene TRBJ2-1; D ambiguous. The CDR3 loop spans 17 amino acids. CDR1 is PRHDT and CDR2 is FYEKMQ in the germline V gene (reference sequence). Trimming removed 5 bases at V and 0 bases at J, with 17 bases between. The CDR3 nucleotides read TGTGCCAGCAGCCCACCTCTGGGCGGCAGCTCCTACAATGAGCAGTTCTTC. Translated, it gives CASSPPLGGSSYNEQFF.

This clone was seen only a few times. The V gene is TRBV5-1, the J gene TRBJ1-1, with TRBD1 matching over 7 bases. V was pared by 0 bases and J by 1 base, with 6 bases of the junction left unmatched. The CDR3 contains 16 residues. Germline V gene data show CDR1 as SGHRS and CDR2 as YFSETQ. CDR3 in amino acids: CASSLAPRDRNTEAFF. In DNA form, the CDR3 reads TGCGCCAGCAGCTTGGCCCCCAGGGACAGGAACACTGAAGCTTTCTTT. The whole variable domain, filled in from reference TRBV5-1 and TRBJ1-1, reads KAGVTQTPRYLIKTRGQQVTLSCSPISGHRSVSWYQQTPGQGLQFLFEYFSETQRNKGNFPGRFSGRQFSNSRSEMNVSTLELGDSALYLCASSLAPRDRNTEAFFGQGTRLTVV.

The chain uses TRBV19 and TRBJ2-1; D possibly corresponds to TRBD2 (6 bases). The CDR3 is made up of 15 amino acids. Germline CDR1 reads LNHDA; CDR2 reads SQIVND (reference sequence). V lost 7 bases, J lost 7 bases, and 20 bases lay in between. CDR3 sequence (DNA): TGTGCCAGTATCCAAAGGACTAACTATGGGAATGAGCAGTTCTTC. Translation: CASIQRTNYGNEQFF.

There are a few counts of this clone. CDR3 residues: CASSNANTSGRRNYNEQFF. The CDR3 DNA sequence: TGTGCCAGCAGCAACGCCAATACTAGCGGGAGACGAAACTACAATGAGCAGTTCTTC. This chain joins TRBV21-1 and TRBJ2-1; the table assigns TRBD2, which was not confirmed against the DNA. TRBV21-1 is recorded as a pseudogene. The CDR3 length is 19 residues.

This clone has only a few counts. The chain recombines TRBV4-2 with TRBJ1-1, with 9 positions matching TRBD1. V lost 4 bases, J lost 4 bases, and 7 bases stayed unmatched. CDR1 is LGHNA and CDR2 is YNFKEQ in the germline V gene. CDR3 size: 15 residues. This chain's CDR3 is CASSRLGQGGTEAFF. In DNA form, the CDR3 reads TGTGCCAGCAGCCGGCTGGGACAGGGAGGCACTGAAGCTTTCTTT.

This clone was seen more than once but under ten times. The rearrangement links TRBV4-2 to TRBJ2-5; 13 bases line up with TRBD2. The CDR3 has 19 amino acids. Trimming removed 3 bases from V and 2 bases from J; junction bases left unmatched: 12. The germline V gene has CDR1 LGHNA and CDR2 YNFKEQ. CDR3 in amino acids: CASSQATSGGTPWQETQYF. For the CDR3, the DNA is TGTGCCAGCAGCCAGGCGACTAGCGGGGGGACCCCGTGGCAAGAGACCCAGTACTTC.

This chain joins TRBV14 and TRBJ1-2; D is unclear. V was shortened by 4 bases and J by 6 bases, with 12 bases between the two germline ends. The CDR3 is 13 residues long. Germline assignment: CDR1 SGHDN and CDR2 FVKESK. The CDR3 is CASSPSRRDGYTF. The CDR3 region has the DNA TGTGCCAGCAGCCCGAGTCGTAGGGATGGCTACACCTTC.

The chain joins TRBV23-1 to TRBJ2-1; 10 positions agree with TRBD2. TRBV23-1 is noted as an ORF with a role that remains uncertain. The CDR3 sequence is 19 residues long. Trimming at V came to 4 bases and at J to 0 bases, leaving 12 bases not matched to a gene. The CDR3 protein is CASSPQENSGRSSYNEQFF. The DNA of the CDR3 is TGCGCCAGCAGTCCTCAAGAGAATAGCGGGAGGAGCTCCTACAATGAGCAGTTCTTC.